Listed here are 11 T cell receptor beta chains from one sample, sequenced in a study of Ad26.COV2.S vaccination and SARS-CoV-2 variants (dated by TCRdb to the early 2020s). The treatment or condition label for this specimen denotes: around 19 received Ad26.COV2.S at low or high dose, single or two shots; 5 received placebo; per-sample allocation not given. For vaccine and placebo recipients, repertoires were sequenced using samples collected on day 63 after the first injection. The protocol used for the library was the immunoSEQ multiplex PCR assay. TCRdb limited this immuneACCESS table to in-frame rearrangements with V and J called. A share of clones is missing; checked studies link under half to unresolved V genes, and the rest is unexplained. For this sample the table gives around 270,000 clones, of which 70% to 90% were detected only once. Together, the top ten hold roughly 3% of the sample.

Sequenced material: peripheral blood, taken in a trial of Ad26.COV2.S vaccine versus placebo. These receptor sequences come from a person between 18 and 59 years old who received the Ad26.COV2.S COVID-19 vaccine or a placebo.

The chain combines TRBV7-2 with TRBJ2-3, with D maybe TRBD2 (7 bases). V dropped 10 bases and J dropped 7 bases, with 21 bases sitting between them. The CDR3 runs 14 residues. Germline V gives CDR1 SGHTA, CDR2 FQGNSA. The CDR3 protein is CATTTGGQANTQYF. The CDR3 nucleotides read TGTGCCACCACTACCGGGGGGCAGGCGAATACGCAGTATTTT.

The rearrangement links TRBV9 to TRBJ2-3; 12 positions match TRBD1. The CDR3 has 14 amino acids. J lost 6 bases, V lost 4 bases, and 3 bases had no gene match. Germline CDR1 SGDLS, CDR2 YYNGEE. The CDR3 here is CASSFGTGGDTQYF. CDR3 in DNA: TGTGCCAGCAGCTTCGGGACAGGGGGCGATACGCAGTATTTT.

CDR3 sequence (DNA): TGCGCCAGCAGCTTGGATCAGGGGCGGGCAGATACGCAGTATTTT. Its protein is CASSLDQGRADTQYF. J is TRBJ2-3 and V is TRBV5-1; D possibly corresponds to TRBD1 (6 bases). The germline gives CDR1 SGHRS, CDR2 YFSETQ. This CDR3 comprises 15 residues. V lost 0 bases and J lost 4, with 12 bases in between.

This sequence joins TRBV7-9 and TRBJ2-7; tentative D call: TRBD1 (6 bases). Trimming removed 5 bases from V and 4 bases from J, with 12 bases in between. Germline loops: CDR1 SEHNR, CDR2 FQNEAQ (reference sequence). The CDR3 consists of 13 residues. This CDR3 reads CASSNQDSYEQYF. As DNA, the CDR3 is TGTGCCAGCAGCAACCAGGACAGTTACGAGCAGTACTTC.

J is TRBJ2-7 and V is TRBV11-2; no clear D gene. Germline V gene lookup returns CDR1 SGHAT and CDR2 FQNNGV. This CDR3 has 13 residues. Trimming took 4 bases from V and 3 from J, leaving 10 bases between them. For the CDR3, the DNA is TGTGCCAGCAGCTCACCAGAGATCTACGAGCAGTACGTC. It yields the protein CASSSPEIYEQYV.

V is TRBV12-3 or TRBV12-4 and J is TRBJ2-7, with D possibly being TRBD1 (5 bases). Between the trimmed V and J ends, which lost 3 bases and 3 bases, there was a span of 9 bases. The CDR3 sequence is 13 residues long. CDR3 sequence: CASSLGRSYEQYV. CDR3 nucleotide sequence: TGTGCCAGCAGTTTGGGGCGAAGCTACGAGCAGTACGTC.

The DNA of the CDR3 is TGTGCCAGCAGCCCAAGATCAGGGGGCGCCGAGCAGTACTTC. Translation: CASSPRSGGAEQYF. This chain uses TRBV3-1 (or the pseudogene TRBV3-2) with TRBJ2-7; 8 bases map to TRBD1. CDR3 length: 14 residues. V gave up 4 bases and J gave up 6 bases; unmatched junction bases: 8. Germline loops: CDR1 LGHDT, CDR2 YNNKEL (reference sequence).

The rearrangement uses TRBV6-4 and TRBJ2-3; 12 bases are a match to TRBD2. V was clipped by 3 bases and J by 6 bases; unmatched bases: 1. Germline V CDR1 and CDR2: MRHNA, SNTAGT. The CDR3 spans 14 residues. The CDR3 loop reads CASSELAGGDTQYF. Written as DNA, the CDR3 is TGTGCCAGCAGTGAACTAGCGGGGGGTGATACGCAGTATTTT.

V usage is TRBV20-1 and J usage is TRBJ2-5; D is unclear. Trimming stripped 3 bases from V and 2 bases from J, with 10 bases between. CDR1 and CDR2 (germline): DFQATT, SNEGSKA (reference sequence). This CDR3 has 13 amino acids. In DNA form, the CDR3 reads TGCAGTGCTAGTCTCATGGGGCAAGAGACCCAGTACTTC. This translates into CSASLMGQETQYF.

This rearrangement joins TRBV4-3 to TRBJ2-1; 14 bases fit TRBD2. The CDR3 length is 19 residues. Germline CDR1 is LGHNA and CDR2 is YSLEER. V lost 0 bases to trimming and J lost 8 bases; unmatched junction nucleotides: 12. The chain's CDR3 is CASSQEGVRTSGGTYEQFF. The CDR3 coding sequence is TGCGCCAGCAGCCAAGAGGGCGTACGGACTAGCGGGGGGACTTATGAGCAGTTCTTC.

The genes are TRBV13 and TRBJ2-2; TRBD2 agrees at 14 bases. The V gene's germline CDR1 is PRHDT and CDR2 FYEKMQ (reference sequence). The junction had 8 bases not matched to a gene; V was cut back by 5 bases and J by 6 bases. The CDR3 consists of 17 residues. CDR3 sequence: CASSQTSGGDGSGELFF. CDR3 sequence (DNA): TGTGCCAGCAGCCAGACTAGCGGGGGGGACGGGTCCGGGGAGCTGTTTTTT.